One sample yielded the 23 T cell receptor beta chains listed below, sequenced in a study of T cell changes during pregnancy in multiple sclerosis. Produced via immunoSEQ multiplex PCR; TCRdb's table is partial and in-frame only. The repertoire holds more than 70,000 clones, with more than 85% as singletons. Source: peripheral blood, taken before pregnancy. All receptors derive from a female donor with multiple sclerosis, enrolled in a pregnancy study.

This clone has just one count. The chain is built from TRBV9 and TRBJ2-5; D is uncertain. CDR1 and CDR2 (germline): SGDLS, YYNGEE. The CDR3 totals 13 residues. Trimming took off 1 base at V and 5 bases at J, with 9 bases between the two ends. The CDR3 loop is CASSVLSEETQYF. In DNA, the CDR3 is TGTGCCAGCAGCGTATTGAGTGAGGAGACCCAGTACTTC.

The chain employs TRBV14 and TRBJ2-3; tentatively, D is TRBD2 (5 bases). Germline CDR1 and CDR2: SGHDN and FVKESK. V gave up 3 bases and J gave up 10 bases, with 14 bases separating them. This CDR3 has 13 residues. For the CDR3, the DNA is TGTGCCAGCAGCCAGAGAAGGGCGGAGGCGCAGTATTTT. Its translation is CASSQRRAEAQYF.

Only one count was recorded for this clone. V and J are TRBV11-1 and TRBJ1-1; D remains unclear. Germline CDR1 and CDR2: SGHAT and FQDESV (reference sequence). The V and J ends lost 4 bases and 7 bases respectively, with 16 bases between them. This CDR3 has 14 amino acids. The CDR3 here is CASSSTQDLYEAFF. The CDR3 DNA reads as TGTGCCAGCAGCTCAACCCAGGATCTCTATGAAGCTTTCTTT.

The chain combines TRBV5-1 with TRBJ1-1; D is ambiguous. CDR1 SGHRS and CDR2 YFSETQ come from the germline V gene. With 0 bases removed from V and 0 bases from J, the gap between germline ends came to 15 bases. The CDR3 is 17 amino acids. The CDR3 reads CASSLGFSAGLNTEAFF. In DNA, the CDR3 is TGCGCCAGCAGCTTGGGTTTCTCGGCCGGGTTGAACACTGAAGCTTTCTTT. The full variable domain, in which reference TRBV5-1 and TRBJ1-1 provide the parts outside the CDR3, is KAGVTQTPRYLIKTRGQQVTLSCSPISGHRSVSWYQQTPGQGLQFLFEYFSETQRNKGNFPGRFSGRQFSNSRSEMNVSTLELGDSALYLCASSLGFSAGLNTEAFFGQGTRLTVV.

The CDR3 DNA follows: TGTGCCAGCAGTTTAAAATCGGGATTGGACTACACCTTC. Translation: CASSLKSGLDYTF. This rearrangement joins TRBV27 to TRBJ1-2; the D is unclear. The CDR3 sequence is 13 residues long. In germline, CDR1 is MNHEY, CDR2 SMNVEV (reference sequence). V was shortened by 2 bases and J by 10 bases, with 14 bases between the two germline ends.

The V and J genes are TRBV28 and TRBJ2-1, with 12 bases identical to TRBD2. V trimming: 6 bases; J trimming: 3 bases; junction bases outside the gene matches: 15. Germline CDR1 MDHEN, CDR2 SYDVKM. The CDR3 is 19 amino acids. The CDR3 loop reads CASRILTSGRWSDYNEQFF. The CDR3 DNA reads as TGTGCCAGCAGAATCCTGACTAGCGGGAGATGGTCCGACTACAATGAGCAGTTCTTC.

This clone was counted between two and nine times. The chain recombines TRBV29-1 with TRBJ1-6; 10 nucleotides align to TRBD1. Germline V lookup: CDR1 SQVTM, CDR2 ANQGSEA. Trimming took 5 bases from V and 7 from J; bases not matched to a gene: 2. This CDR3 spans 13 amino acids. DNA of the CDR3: TGCAGCGTTAAGACAGGGGGCAATTCACCCCTCCACTTT. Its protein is CSVKTGGNSPLHF. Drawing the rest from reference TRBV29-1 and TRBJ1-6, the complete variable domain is SAVISQKPSRDICQRGTSLTIQCQVDSQVTMMFWYRQQPGQSLTLIATANQGSEATYESGFVIDKFPISRPNLTFSTLTVSNMSPEDSSIYLCSVKTGGNSPLHFGNGTRLTVT.

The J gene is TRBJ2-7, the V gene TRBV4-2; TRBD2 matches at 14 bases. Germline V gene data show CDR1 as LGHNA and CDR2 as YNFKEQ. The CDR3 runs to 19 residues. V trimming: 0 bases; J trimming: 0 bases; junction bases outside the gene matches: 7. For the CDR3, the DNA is TGTGCCAGCAGCCAAGACGGGACTAGCGGGGGTCGTAGCTCCTACGAGCAGTACTTC. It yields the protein CASSQDGTSGGRSSYEQYF.

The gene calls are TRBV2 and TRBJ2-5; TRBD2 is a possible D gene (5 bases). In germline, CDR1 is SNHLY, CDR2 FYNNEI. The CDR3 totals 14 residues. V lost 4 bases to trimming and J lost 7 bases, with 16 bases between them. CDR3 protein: CASSALGQGGTQYF. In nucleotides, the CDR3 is TGTGCCAGCAGTGCCCTAGGGCAAGGAGGGACCCAGTACTTC.

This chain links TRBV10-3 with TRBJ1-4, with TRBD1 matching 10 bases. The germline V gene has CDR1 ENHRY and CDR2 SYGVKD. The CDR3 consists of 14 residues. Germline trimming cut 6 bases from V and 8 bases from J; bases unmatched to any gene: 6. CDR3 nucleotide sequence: TGTGCCATCAGGCGACAGGGGGCCGGGGAAAAACTGTTTTTT. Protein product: CAIRRQGAGEKLFF.

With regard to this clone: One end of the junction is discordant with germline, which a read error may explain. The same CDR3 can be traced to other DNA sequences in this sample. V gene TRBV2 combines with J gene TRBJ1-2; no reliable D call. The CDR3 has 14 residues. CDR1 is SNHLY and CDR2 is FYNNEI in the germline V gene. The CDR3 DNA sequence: TGTGCTAGCAGTGAGAGGGTGGGCAACTATGGCTACACCTTC. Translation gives CASSERVGNYGYTF.

The CDR3 region has the DNA TGTGCCAGCAGTGATAGCAGGGGATTGACCAGGGGCACTGAAGCTTTCTTT. Amino acids: CASSDSRGLTRGTEAFF. V usage is TRBV2 and J usage is TRBJ1-1, with D tentatively TRBD1 (6 bases). The CDR3 is made up of 17 amino acids. Germline values: CDR1 SNHLY, CDR2 FYNNEI. V lost 3 bases and J 4 bases, leaving 21 bases between the germline ends.

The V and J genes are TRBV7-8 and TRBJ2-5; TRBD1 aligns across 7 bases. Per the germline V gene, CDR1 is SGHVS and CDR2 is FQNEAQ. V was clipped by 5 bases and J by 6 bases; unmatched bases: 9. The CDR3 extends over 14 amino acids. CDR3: CASSLEVQGKTQYF. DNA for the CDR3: TGTGCCAGCAGCCTTGAGGTACAGGGGAAGACCCAGTACTTC.

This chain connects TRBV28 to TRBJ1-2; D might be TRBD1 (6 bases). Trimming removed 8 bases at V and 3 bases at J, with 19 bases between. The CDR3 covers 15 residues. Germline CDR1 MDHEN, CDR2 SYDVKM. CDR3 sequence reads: CASQRGGAGDYGYTF. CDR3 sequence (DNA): TGTGCCAGCCAGAGAGGGGGGGCAGGCGACTATGGCTACACCTTC.

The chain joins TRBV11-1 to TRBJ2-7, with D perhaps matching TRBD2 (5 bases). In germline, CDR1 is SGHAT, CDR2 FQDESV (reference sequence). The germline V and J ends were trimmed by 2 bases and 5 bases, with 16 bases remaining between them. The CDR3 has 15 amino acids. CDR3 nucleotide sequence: TGTGCCAGCAGCTTAATTAGAGGGATGGAAAACGAGCAGTACTTC. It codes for CASSLIRGMENEQYF.

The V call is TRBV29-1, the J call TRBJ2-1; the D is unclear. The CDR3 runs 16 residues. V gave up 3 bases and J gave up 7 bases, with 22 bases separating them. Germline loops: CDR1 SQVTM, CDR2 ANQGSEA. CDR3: CSVEARSTPMRNEQFF. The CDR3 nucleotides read TGCAGCGTTGAGGCCAGGTCAACCCCCATGAGAAATGAGCAGTTCTTC.

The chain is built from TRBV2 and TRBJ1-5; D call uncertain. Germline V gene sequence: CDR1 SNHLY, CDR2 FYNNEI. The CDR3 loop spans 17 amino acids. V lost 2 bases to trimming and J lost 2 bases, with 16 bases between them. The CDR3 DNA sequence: TGTGCCAGCAGTGAATCTTCCGGCCTTCGGGGCAATCAGCCCCAGCATTTT. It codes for CASSESSGLRGNQPQHF.

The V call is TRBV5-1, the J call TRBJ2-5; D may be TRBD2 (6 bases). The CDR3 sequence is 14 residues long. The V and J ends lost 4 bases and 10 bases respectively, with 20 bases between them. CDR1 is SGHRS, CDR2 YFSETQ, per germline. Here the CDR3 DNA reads TGCGCCAGCAGCCCGACTGGGATTACCGGGGGCCAGTACTTC. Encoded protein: CASSPTGITGGQYF.

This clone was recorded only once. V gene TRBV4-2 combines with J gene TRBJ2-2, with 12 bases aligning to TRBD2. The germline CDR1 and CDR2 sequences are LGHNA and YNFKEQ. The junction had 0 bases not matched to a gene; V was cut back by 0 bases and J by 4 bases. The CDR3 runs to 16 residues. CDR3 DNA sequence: TGTGCCAGCAGCCAAGAACTAGCGGGGGGCACCGGGGAGCTGTTTTTT. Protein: CASSQELAGGTGELFF.

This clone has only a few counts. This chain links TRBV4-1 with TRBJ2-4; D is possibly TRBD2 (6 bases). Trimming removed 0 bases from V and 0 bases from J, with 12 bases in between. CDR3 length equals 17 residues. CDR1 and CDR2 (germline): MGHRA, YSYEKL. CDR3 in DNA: TGCGCCAGCAGCCAAGAATGGCGGGGCAGAGCCAAAAACATTCAGTACTTC. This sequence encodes CASSQEWRGRAKNIQYF.

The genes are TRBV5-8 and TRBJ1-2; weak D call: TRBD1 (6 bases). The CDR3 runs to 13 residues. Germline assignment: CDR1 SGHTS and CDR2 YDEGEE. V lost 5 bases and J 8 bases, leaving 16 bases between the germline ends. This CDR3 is CASRLSGGQGYTF. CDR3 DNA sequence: TGTGCCAGCAGACTGTCCGGGGGGCAGGGCTACACCTTC. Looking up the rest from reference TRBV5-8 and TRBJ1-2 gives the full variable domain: EAGVTQSPTHLIKTRGQQATLRCSPISGHTSVYWYQQALGLGLQFLLWYDEGEERNRGNFPPRFSGRQFPNYSSELNVNALELEDSALYLCASRLSGGQGYTFGSGTRLTVV.

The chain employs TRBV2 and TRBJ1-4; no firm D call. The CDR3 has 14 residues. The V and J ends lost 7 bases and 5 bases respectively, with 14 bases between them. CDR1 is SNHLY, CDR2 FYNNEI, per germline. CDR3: CASTPQLSNEKLFF. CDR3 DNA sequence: TGTGCCAGCACACCACAGTTATCGAATGAAAAACTGTTTTTT.

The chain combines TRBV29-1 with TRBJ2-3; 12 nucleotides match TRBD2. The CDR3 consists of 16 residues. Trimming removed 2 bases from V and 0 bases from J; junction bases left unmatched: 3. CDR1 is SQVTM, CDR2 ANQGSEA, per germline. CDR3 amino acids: CSVELAGGLSTDTQYF. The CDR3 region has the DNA TGCAGCGTTGAACTAGCGGGGGGGCTTAGCACAGATACGCAGTATTTT.